The clone carrying this TCR beta chain was found a few times. These data belong to a study of blood T cell repertoires in COVID-19. About the research overall: PBMCs, B-cell-depleted T cells, or T cells were the source of the cDNA or gDNA that made up the material.

Some clones are missing from TCRdb's copy, which holds only in-frame ones; the method was immunoSEQ multiplex PCR. Of about 310,000 clones listed, about 91% are singletons. In germline, CDR1 is SEHNR, CDR2 FQNEAQ (reference sequence). The length of the CDR3 is 16 residues. V shed 1 base and J 3 bases; nucleotides not matched to a gene: 6. The TCR originated in a woman in her late teens or twenties who had recovered from COVID-19. Source material: PBMCs or T cells enriched from blood (not recorded which). V gene TRBV7-9 combines with J gene TRBJ2-1; 7 bases are shared with TRBD2. CDR3 in amino acids: CASSLVSGGFYNEQFF. Written as DNA, the CDR3 is TGTGCCAGCAGCTTAGTTTCGGGGGGATTCTACAATGAGCAGTTCTTC.